This T cell receptor beta chain appears in the sequencing data of a study of response to subunit inactivated influenza vaccine. TCRdb reprocessed the RT-PCR reads via MiXCR and lists one record per CDR3 protein. The table lists hundreds of thousands of distinct CDR3 sequences, approximately 12% of them singletons, with about 10% in the top ten. The length of the CDR3 is 14 residues. The V end was cut by 0 bases, the J end by 4 bases, with 10 bases between. This clonotype has only a few counts. Antigen specificity is unknown. Study observations and caveats: Few new T cells, the authors suggested, are recruited by each seasonal influenza vaccination.

This specimen was PBMCs from blood, taken on the day of vaccination. The sequence came from a man aged 45-65 years who received an inactivated influenza vaccine. The chain carries TRBV12-3 or TRBV12-4 and TRBJ2-7; no clear D. The CDR3 DNA reads TGTGCCAGCAGTTTAGCCCTGGACGGGTACGAGCAGTACTTC. It codes for CASSLALDGYEQYF.